This T cell receptor (beta chain) was obtained from a study of T cells expressing NK-cell markers. Study conclusions and caveats: Five to seven of the donors carried dominant NKG2C+ clonotypes that took up about 1.0-7.0% of their CD8+ T cells. There were a handful of donors in whom these clonotypes also led the CD3+CD56-NKG2C+ fraction.

The CDR3 totals 12 residues. Germline CDR1 and CDR2: ENHRY and SYGVKD. With regard to this clonotype: What it recognizes is unknown.

TCRdb re-analyzed the 5' RACE reads; it lists each CDR3 protein once, without DNA. Its listing shows hundreds of thousands of distinct CDR3 sequences. Source material: blood T cells: a sorted CD56 or NKG2C T cell subset, CD4+ or CD8+ T cells, or bulk PBMC T cells (not recorded which). The TCR originated in a woman aged 18 to 75 in good health. The chain is built from TRBV10-3 and TRBJ1-1. The CDR3 sequence is CAAQGSNTEAFF.